Listed here are 31 T cell receptor beta chains from one sample, sequenced in a study of shared clonotypes between healthy human individuals. As defined, naive CD8 cells were CD45RO-negative and positively selected for CCR7, with terminally differentiated effector memory CD45RA+ cells excluded. The repertoire was sequenced with immunoSEQ multiplex PCR; TCRdb's copy has only in-frame clones and lacks some. Among roughly 2.1 million clones listed, roughly 91% were seen once. Sequencing was performed on naive CD8+ T cells from PBMCs. The receptor source for this set is a man younger than 35 in good health. Some clones in this sample may be carry-over from other donors' samples.

V is TRBV5-6 and J is TRBJ1-1, with D hard to call. Germline V gene data show CDR1 as SGHDT and CDR2 as YYEEEE. This CDR3 region has 12 residues. The V end lost 2 bases, the J end lost 8 bases, and 10 bases lay between the germline ends. CDR3 protein: CASSFLSGEAFF. The CDR3, as DNA: TGTGCCAGCAGCTTTCTTTCGGGGGAAGCTTTCTTT. The full variable domain, completed using reference TRBV5-6 and TRBJ1-1, is DAGVTQSPTHLIKTRGQQVTLRCSPKSGHDTVSWYQQALGQGPQFIFQYYEEEERQRGNFPDRFSGHQFPNYSSELNVNALLLGDSALYLCASSFLSGEAFFGQGTRLTVV.

V usage is TRBV4-1 and J usage is TRBJ2-7, with 9 positions matching TRBD2. The CDR3 length is 19 residues. CDR1 and CDR2 (germline): MGHRA, YSYEKL. After removal of 0 bases from V and 6 bases from J, the junction contained 18 bases not matched to a gene. The CDR3 DNA reads TGCGCCAGCAGCCAAGATGTCTCGCCGTCGGAAGCGGGAGGTATCGAGCAGTACTTC. Translation gives CASSQDVSPSEAGGIEQYF.

V gene TRBV7-9 combines with J gene TRBJ2-7; TRBD1 is a possible D gene (5 bases). Germline-derived CDR1 and CDR2 are SEHNR and FQNEAQ (reference sequence). Trimming shortened V by 2 bases and J by 2 bases, and 19 bases separated the two germline ends. This CDR3 spans 17 amino acids. CDR3: CASSLFSGQPRAYEQYF. CDR3 DNA: TGTGCCAGCAGCTTATTTTCAGGCCAGCCCAGGGCCTACGAGCAGTACTTC. Supplemented by reference TRBV7-9 and TRBJ2-7, the full variable domain reads DTGVSQNPRHKITKRGQNVTFRCDPISEHNRLYWYRQTLGQGPEFLTYFQNEAQLEKSRLLSDRFSAERPKGSFSTLEIQRTEQGDSAMYLCASSLFSGQPRAYEQYFGPGTRLTVT.

The chain has TRBV7-6 and TRBJ2-3; a possible D gene is TRBD2 (6 bases). CDR1 is SGHVS, CDR2 FNYEAQ, per germline. This CDR3 contains 16 residues. The ends were cut back, 3 bases at V and 2 bases at J, with 15 bases in the middle. The CDR3 DNA follows: TGTGCCAGCAGCTTCTCGGGAGCTGGGAACACAGATACGCAGTATTTT. This codes for CASSFSGAGNTDTQYF.

The chain carries TRBV29-1 and TRBJ2-7, with D perhaps TRBD1 or TRBD2 (6 bases each). The CDR3 has 14 amino acids. Germline lookup yields CDR1 SQVTM and CDR2 ANQGSEA. The ends were cut back, 6 bases at V and 4 bases at J, with 19 bases in the middle. The CDR3 sequence: CSVVLTGGIYEQYF. In nucleotides, the CDR3 is TGCAGCGTCGTACTGACCGGGGGCATATACGAGCAGTACTTC.

The chain employs TRBV27 and TRBJ1-2, with 7 nucleotides matching TRBD1. The J segment lost 8 bases and the V segment lost 4 bases, leaving 4 bases of the junction unmatched. The germline V gene has CDR1 MNHEY and CDR2 SMNVEV (reference sequence). The CDR3 length is 12 residues. The CDR3 DNA follows: TGTGCCAGCAGTTATCAGGGGGGGGGCTACACCTTC. It encodes CASSYQGGGYTF.

This clone occurred once. The chain combines TRBV6-6 with TRBJ1-1, with a tentative D call TRBD1 (5 bases). The CDR3 extends over 15 amino acids. V was cut by 0 bases and J by 2 bases, with 10 bases left in between. The germline gives CDR1 MNHNY, CDR2 SVGAGI (reference sequence). CDR3 amino acids: CASSYSRTLNTEAFF. The CDR3 region has the DNA TGTGCCAGCAGTTACTCGAGGACACTAAACACTGAAGCTTTCTTT.

This clone came up once. V is TRBV28 and J is TRBJ1-5, with a possible D match to TRBD1 (6 bases). The V end lost 5 bases, the J end lost 5 bases, and 19 bases lay between the germline ends. The CDR3 covers 16 residues. The germline CDR1 and CDR2 sequences are MDHEN and SYDVKM. DNA for the CDR3: TGTGCCAGCAGTCCCTCGGGGGGCACTTCGGATCAGCCCCAGCATTTT. Its protein product is CASSPSGGTSDQPQHF.

In DNA form, the CDR3 reads TGTGCCGCCTGGAATAGGGGGGTTAACCCCTACGAGCAGTACTTC. Protein product: CAAWNRGVNPYEQYF. The chain carries TRBV30 and TRBJ2-7; D tentatively fits TRBD1 or TRBD2 (6 bases each). The CDR3 length is 15 residues. Germline V lookup: CDR1 GTSNPN, CDR2 SVGIG (reference sequence). With 8 bases removed from V and 2 bases from J, the gap between germline ends came to 22 bases.

The chain combines TRBV4-3 with TRBJ2-7; D is perhaps TRBD2 (5 bases). Germline values: CDR1 LGHNA, CDR2 YSLEER. Deletions cut 0 bases from V and 4 bases from J, with 13 bases between. The CDR3 contains 15 residues. The CDR3 DNA follows: TGCGCCAGCAGCCAAGAATTCGAGGGCGAGTACGAGCAGTACTTC. It codes for CASSQEFEGEYEQYF.

The chain has TRBV5-5 and TRBJ2-2; TRBD1 matches at 9 bases. Germline V gene data show CDR1 as SGHKS and CDR2 as YYEKEE (reference sequence). This CDR3 has 20 amino acids. With 0 bases clipped from V and 4 bases from J, the junction kept 16 bases outside the gene matches. The DNA of the CDR3 is TGTGCCAGCAGCTTGGCCCGTAATGTGGACAGGGGTCGAGGCACCGGGGAGCTGTTTTTT. Residues: CASSLARNVDRGRGTGELFF.

J is TRBJ2-1 and V is TRBV9; the D gene is possibly TRBD2 (6 bases). The CDR3 has 18 amino acids. Per germline, CDR1 SGDLS and CDR2 YYNGEE. V was cut by 3 bases and J by 3 bases, with 22 bases left in between. This chain's CDR3 is CASSEAGLGGKGYNEQFF. For the CDR3, the DNA is TGTGCCAGCAGCGAGGCGGGTCTGGGAGGTAAGGGCTACAATGAGCAGTTCTTC.

The chain is built from TRBV7-2 and TRBJ2-3; TRBD2 matches 12 bases. The CDR3 is 16 amino acids. Germline V CDR1 and CDR2: SGHTA, FQGNSA. V was pared by 5 bases and J by 6 bases, with 9 bases of the junction left unmatched. The CDR3 reads CASSLWTSGKWDTQYF. In nucleotides, the CDR3 is TGTGCCAGCAGCCTTTGGACTAGCGGGAAGTGGGATACGCAGTATTTT. Full variable domain (outside the CDR3, taken from reference TRBV7-2 and TRBJ2-3): GAGVSQSPSNKVTEKGKDVELRCDPISGHTALYWYRQSLGQGLEFLIYFQGNSAPDKSGLPSDRFSAERTGGSVSTLTIQRTQQEDSAVYLCASSLWTSGKWDTQYFGPGTRLTVL.

Concerning this clone: The same CDR3 also results from other DNA sequences found in this sample. This chain joins TRBV27 and TRBJ2-7; TRBD1 matches at 7 bases. This CDR3 spans 14 amino acids. Germline-derived CDR1 and CDR2 are MNHEY and SMNVEV (reference sequence). The ends lost 2 bases at V and 5 bases at J; junction bases unmatched: 6. The CDR3 reads CASSLRQGMNEQYF. CDR3 in DNA: TGTGCCAGCAGTTTACGACAGGGCATGAACGAGCAGTACTTC.

The chain recombines TRBV7-9 with TRBJ1-1, with D unresolved. From germline, CDR1 is SEHNR and CDR2 FQNEAQ (reference sequence). The CDR3 sequence is 10 residues long. Trimming pared 5 bases from V and 14 bases from J, leaving 12 bases between. The CDR3 DNA reads as TGTGCCAGCAGCCTTGGGAGAGTGTTCTTT. Protein: CASSLGRVFF.

The genes are TRBV7-9 and TRBJ2-5; TRBD2 matches 10 bases. Near its end, the DNA agrees better with TRBJ2-7, so the J call may be wrong. The germline gives CDR1 SEHNR, CDR2 FQNEAQ (reference sequence). There are 14 residues in the CDR3. DNA of the CDR3: TGTGCCAGCAGCTTTAGCGGGAGGACCTACGAGCAGTACTTC. The encoded protein is CASSFSGRTYEQYF.

This clone was counted a few times. The chain has TRBV6-5 and TRBJ1-1; D unclear. This CDR3 region has 15 residues. Germline lookup yields CDR1 MNHEY and CDR2 SVGAGI. The V end was cut by 2 bases, the J end by 5 bases, with 15 bases between. Here the CDR3 reads CASSYESLTPTEAFF. Written as DNA, the CDR3 is TGTGCCAGCAGTTACGAAAGCTTAACACCGACTGAAGCTTTCTTT.

V is TRBV28 and J is TRBJ2-5; maybe TRBD2 (5 bases). The CDR3 extends over 14 amino acids. V was cut by 5 bases and J by 4 bases, with 14 bases left in between. The germline gives CDR1 MDHEN, CDR2 SYDVKM. Here the CDR3 reads CASSLNPGRETQYF. In nucleotides, the CDR3 is TGTGCCAGCAGTCTTAACCCGGGGAGAGAGACCCAGTACTTC.

The V and J genes are TRBV19 and TRBJ2-2; 7 nucleotides align to TRBD1. V trimming: 5 bases; J trimming: 4 bases; junction bases outside the gene matches: 10. There are 16 residues in the CDR3. Per germline, CDR1 LNHDA and CDR2 SQIVND (reference sequence). The CDR3 nucleotides are TGTGCCAGTAGTGTAATCCAGGGGGTAGGCACCGGGGAGCTGTTTTTT. Translating it yields CASSVIQGVGTGELFF.

This chain connects TRBV30 to TRBJ1-1; 10 bases line up with TRBD1. The CDR3 extends over 13 amino acids. Germline lookup yields CDR1 GTSNPN and CDR2 SVGIG (reference sequence). V lost 0 bases to trimming and J lost 11 bases; unmatched junction nucleotides: 6. The CDR3 is CAWSVGTGVSAFF. The CDR3 nucleotides are TGTGCCTGGAGTGTAGGGACAGGGGTTTCGGCTTTCTTT.

The V gene is TRBV7-8, the J gene TRBJ1-2, with TRBD1 matching 8 bases. After removal of 5 bases from V and 0 bases from J, the junction contained 5 bases not matched to a gene. The CDR3 is 15 amino acids. Germline assignment: CDR1 SGHVS and CDR2 FQNEAQ. CDR3 residues: CASSQDRGPNYGYTF. The CDR3 DNA is TGTGCCAGCAGCCAAGACAGGGGTCCTAACTATGGCTACACCTTC.

J is TRBJ2-7 and V is TRBV9, with 8 nucleotides matching TRBD1. V was pared by 3 bases and J by 2 bases, with 4 bases of the junction left unmatched. The CDR3 runs to 14 residues. Germline CDR1 reads SGDLS; CDR2 reads YYNGEE. CDR3 sequence: CASSDGDRPYEQYF. The CDR3 region has the DNA TGTGCCAGCAGCGATGGGGACAGGCCCTACGAGCAGTACTTC.

The genes are TRBV7-2 and TRBJ2-3, with 7 bases that match TRBD2. Germline V lookup: CDR1 SGHTA, CDR2 FQGNSA. The V gene end was trimmed by 2 bases and the J gene end by 2 bases; junction bases not matched to a gene: 7. The CDR3 has 16 residues. This CDR3 reads CASSLWRERNTDTQYF. The CDR3 coding sequence is TGTGCCAGCAGCTTATGGCGGGAGCGCAACACAGATACGCAGTATTTT.

This clone was seen just once. The chain carries TRBV28 and TRBJ1-2; weak D call: TRBD1 (5 bases). Trimming stripped 7 bases from V and 3 bases from J, with 15 bases between. Germline V gene sequence: CDR1 MDHEN, CDR2 SYDVKM. The CDR3 loop spans 14 amino acids. The CDR3 DNA reads as TGTGCCAGCACCGGGGACCGAACTTACTATGGCTACACCTTC. The encoded protein is CASTGDRTYYGYTF.

This sequence joins TRBV28 and TRBJ2-5; tentatively, D is TRBD2 (6 bases). V lost 7 bases, J lost 2 bases, and 17 bases lay in between. Germline loops: CDR1 MDHEN, CDR2 SYDVKM. This CDR3 has 15 residues. CDR3 nucleotides: TGTGCCAGCACCCGCGGGGCAGGAGGACAAGAGACCCAGTACTTC. Encoded protein: CASTRGAGGQETQYF.

The rearrangement joins TRBV7-9 to TRBJ2-7, with 14 bases matching TRBD2. The length of the CDR3 is 16 residues. After removal of 1 base from V and 4 bases from J, the junction contained 3 bases not matched to a gene. From germline, CDR1 is SEHNR and CDR2 FQNEAQ (reference sequence). The CDR3: CASSLGLAGGDYEQYF. As DNA, the CDR3 is TGTGCCAGCAGCTTAGGACTAGCGGGAGGGGATTACGAGCAGTACTTC. Full variable domain (outside the CDR3, taken from reference TRBV7-9 and TRBJ2-7): DTGVSQNPRHKITKRGQNVTFRCDPISEHNRLYWYRQTLGQGPEFLTYFQNEAQLEKSRLLSDRFSAERPKGSFSTLEIQRTEQGDSAMYLCASSLGLAGGDYEQYFGPGTRLTVT.

The chain combines TRBV7-9 with TRBJ2-3; D is ambiguous. This CDR3 is 16 amino acids long. The ends were cut back, 5 bases at V and 0 bases at J, with 15 bases in the middle. The germline gives CDR1 SEHNR, CDR2 FQNEAQ (reference sequence). As DNA, the CDR3 is TGTGCCAGCAGCACCCGCCTGCACGCCAGCACAGATACGCAGTATTTT. It codes for CASSTRLHASTDTQYF.

The V call is TRBV9, the J call TRBJ2-3; maybe TRBD2 (5 bases). Germline V gene data show CDR1 as SGDLS and CDR2 as YYNGEE. The CDR3 has 14 amino acids. Trimming removed 3 bases at V and 0 bases at J, with 8 bases between. CDR3: CASSAASSTDTQYF. The CDR3 bases are TGTGCCAGCAGCGCGGCTAGCAGCACAGATACGCAGTATTTT. Using reference TRBV9 and TRBJ2-3 for the parts outside the CDR3, the full variable domain is DSGVTQTPKHLITATGQRVTLRCSPRSGDLSVYWYQQSLDQGLQFLIQYYNGEERAKGNILERFSAQQFPDLHSELNLSSLELGDSALYFCASSAASSTDTQYFGPGTRLTVL.

The chain uses TRBV4-3 and TRBJ1-1; D unclear. CDR1 and CDR2 from the germline V gene are LGHNA and YSLEER. V dropped 5 bases and J dropped 6 bases, with 16 bases sitting between them. The CDR3 covers 14 residues. The CDR3 nucleotides are TGCGCCAGCAGCGCGGGCACGGCCGGTCCTGAAGCTTTCTTT. This codes for CASSAGTAGPEAFF.

V is TRBV5-1 and J is TRBJ1-1; no clear D gene. Germline V CDR1 and CDR2: SGHRS, YFSETQ. CDR3 length: 16 residues. V shed 5 bases and J shed 1 base, with 18 bases lying between them. The CDR3 spells CASRETTGRANTEAFF. In DNA form, the CDR3 reads TGCGCCAGCAGAGAGACCACGGGCCGGGCGAACACTGAAGCTTTCTTT.

This clone appeared once. The chain couples TRBV6-5 to TRBJ2-5; D uncertain. Between the trimmed V and J ends, which lost 0 bases and 8 bases, there was a span of 10 bases. Per the germline V gene, CDR1 is MNHEY and CDR2 is SVGAGI. This CDR3 has 13 amino acids. CDR3 protein: CASSYSLVSTQYF. In nucleotides, the CDR3 is TGTGCCAGCAGTTACTCCCTGGTGTCAACCCAGTACTTC.